This T cell receptor (beta chain) stems from a study of human T cells and chemical hapten exposure. Study-level information: Doses of diphenylcyclopropenone went to the patients' scalps weekly throughout the approximately 25-week study. Overall study findings and caveats: Alopecia in all donors means immunity may differ from healthy individuals.

Time point specified: pre-sensitization, week 0. As to treatment: therapeutic diphenylcyclopropenone sensitization with weekly scalp DPC. Extraction of total RNA was performed on unfractionated whole blood. V shed 3 bases and J shed 10 bases, with 9 bases lying between them. There are 11 residues in the CDR3. This clonotype turned up a few times. The antigen is undetermined. During construction of the library, unique molecular identifiers were attached to individual cDNA molecules for quantitative, reproducible TCR counting. One entry per CDR3 protein results from TCRdb running MiXCR on the RACE reads. The sample has more than 250,000 distinct CDR3 sequences; about 9% are singletons.

This TCR derives from a middle-aged woman with alopecia areata. Some clones in this sample may be carry-over from other donors' samples. This sample comprised whole blood, obtained in connection with sensitization to the hapten diphenylcyclopropenone (DPC). The rearrangement uses TRBV12-3 or TRBV12-4 and TRBJ2-5, with unresolved D. The CDR3 DNA reads as TGTGCCAGCAGTTTTGGTCGGAGCCAGTACTTC. This gives the protein CASSFGRSQYF.